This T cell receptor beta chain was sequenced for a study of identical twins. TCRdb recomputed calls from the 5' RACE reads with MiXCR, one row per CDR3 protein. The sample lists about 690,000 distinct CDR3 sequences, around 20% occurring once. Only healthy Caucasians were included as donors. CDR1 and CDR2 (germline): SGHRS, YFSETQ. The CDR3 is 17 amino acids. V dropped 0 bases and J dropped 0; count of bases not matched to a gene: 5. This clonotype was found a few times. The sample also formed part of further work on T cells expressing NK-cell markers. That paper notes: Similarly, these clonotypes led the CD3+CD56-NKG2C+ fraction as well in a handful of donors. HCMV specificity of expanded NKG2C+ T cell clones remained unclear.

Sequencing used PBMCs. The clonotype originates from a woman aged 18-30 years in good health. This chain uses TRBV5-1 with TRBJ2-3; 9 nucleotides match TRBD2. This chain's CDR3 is CASSLALLAGSTDTQYF. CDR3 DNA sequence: TGCGCCAGCAGCTTGGCCTTGCTAGCGGGGAGCACAGATACGCAGTATTTT.